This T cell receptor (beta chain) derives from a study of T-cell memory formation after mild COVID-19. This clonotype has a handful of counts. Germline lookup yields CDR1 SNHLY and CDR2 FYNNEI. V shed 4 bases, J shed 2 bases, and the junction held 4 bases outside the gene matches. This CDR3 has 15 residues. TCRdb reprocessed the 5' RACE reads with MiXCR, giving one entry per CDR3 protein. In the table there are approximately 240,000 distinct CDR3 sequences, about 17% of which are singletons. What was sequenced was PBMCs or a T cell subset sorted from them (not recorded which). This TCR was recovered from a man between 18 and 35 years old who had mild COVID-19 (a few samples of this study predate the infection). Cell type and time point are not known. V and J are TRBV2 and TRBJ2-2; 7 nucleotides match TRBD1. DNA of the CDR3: TGTGCCAGCAGTGGACAGGGTGCAAACACCGGGGAGCTGTTTTTT. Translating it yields CASSGQGANTGELFF.